This T cell receptor beta chain comes out of a study of T cell responses to AZD1222 COVID-19 vaccine. Study summary: Pooling covered second doses at about 4 or about 12 weeks.

Overall study results and limits: Spike-specific TCR breadth and depth went up after people got two AZD1222 doses. Most donors were white British, females outnumbered males, and clonal diversity was possibly underestimated.

Sequencing was performed with immunoSEQ multiplex PCR; in TCRdb, only in-frame clones are kept and a portion is missing. Among about 120,000 clones listed, roughly nine tenths were seen once. Turning to this clone: The target antigen is unknown.

The sequenced sample was peripheral blood, obtained on day 0 of AZD1222 vaccination. This sequence originates from an adult in good health.

CDR3 amino acids: CASSFARGNIQYF. In DNA, the CDR3 is TGTGCCAGCAGTTTTGCCAGGGGAAACATTCAGTACTTC. The chain joins TRBV28 to TRBJ2-4; weak D call: TRBD1 (6 bases). Per the germline V gene, CDR1 is MDHEN and CDR2 is SYDVKM. This CDR3 contains 13 residues. V gave up 3 bases and J gave up 6 bases, with 9 bases separating them.